Here is one T cell receptor beta chain with its context. The sample comes from a study of blood T cell repertoires in COVID-19. Study context: COVID-19 samples, acute and convalescent, were from the United States, Italy and Spain. The analysed material was cDNA or gDNA that came from T cells, B-cell-depleted T cells, or PBMCs.

Per the original methods: The authors estimated nucleated cell counts from reference gene primer amplification. Profiling relied on immunoSEQ multiplex PCR, and the TCRdb table lists in-frame clones only, not all of them. That table furnishes V, J and clone size, whereas the DNA furnished D and trimming. In the table there are hundreds of thousands of clones, 75% to 90% of which are singletons. J was trimmed by 5 bases and V by 4 bases; bases with no gene match: 15. This CDR3 comprises 17 residues. The sequencing input was peripheral blood. The sequence derives from a woman aged 60-75 years with acute or convalescent COVID-19. The chain uses TRBV23-1 and TRBJ2-5; TRBD1 aligns across 8 bases. TRBV23-1 is recorded as an ORF, its role being uncertain. CDR3 DNA sequence: TGCGCCAGCAGTCCGGGGGACAGACAGGGGCATTTTGAGACCCAGTACTTC. Residues: CASSPGDRQGHFETQYF.